This T cell receptor beta chain comes out of a study of T cell repertoires in cytomegalovirus infection. Background on the study: TCR beta signatures that were public indicated CMV infection and matching HLA type. The study, taken as a whole, reports: In two of eight donors, the top clonotype was HLA-C-restricted CMV-specific.

TCRdb called the reads again in MiXCR, with one record for every CDR3 protein. Of nearly 550,000 distinct CDR3 sequences in the sample, approximately 17% were seen once. As to this clonotype: Its antigen is currently unknown.

The germline V gene has CDR1 MNHNS and CDR2 SASEGT. V trimming: 3 bases; J trimming: 8 bases; junction bases outside the gene matches: 5. This CDR3 comprises 14 residues. V usage is TRBV6-1 and J usage is TRBJ2-1, with 9 positions matching TRBD1. Sequenced sample: CD8+ T cells from PBMCs. The receptor comes from a human donor in good health (CMV status not recorded). Some clones in this sample may be carry-over from other donors' samples. This CDR3 reads CASSDGTGWDEQFF. For the CDR3, the DNA is TGTGCCAGCAGTGACGGGACAGGGTGGGATGAGCAGTTCTTC.